The rows below give T cell receptor beta chains drawn from one sample of a study of T cell responses to AZD1222 COVID-19 vaccine. Assay: immunoSEQ multiplex PCR; the TCRdb copy retains only in-frame clones and omits some. The sample comprises approximately 170,000 clones, about 86% of which are singletons, and around 10% rests with the top ten. Sequenced here: peripheral blood, sampled 28 days after the second AZD1222 dose. These receptors were taken from an adult who received the AZD1222 COVID-19 vaccine. The CDR3 runs from the conserved cysteine through the conserved F or W. A D gene is named only where the DNA matches it firmly. The size entry is marked missing in some rows and otherwise reads once, few, many or a size class.

D gene	clone size	V gene	J gene	CDR3 protein	CDR3 DNA
NA	NA	TRBV25-1	TRBJ2-2	CASSEPLGRTNTGELFF	TGTGCCAGCAGTGAGCCTCTTGGACGGACCAACACCGGGGAGCTGTTTTTT
NA	NA	TRBV3-1/TRBV3-2	TRBJ1-1	CASSQVPEAEAFF	TGTGCCAGCAGCCAAGTCCCCGAGGCTGAAGCTTTCTTT
TRBD1	once	TRBV2	TRBJ2-1	CASTRDRGNNEQFF	TGTGCCAGCACCCGGGACAGGGGGAACAATGAGCAGTTCTTC
TRBD1	NA	TRBV5-8	TRBJ2-3	CASSRIGQGEAGTDTQYF	TGTGCCAGCAGCCGAATCGGACAGGGGGAGGCTGGCACAGATACGCAGTATTTT
NA	NA	TRBV3-1/TRBV3-2	TRBJ1-3	CASSQGRASGNTIYF	TGTGCCAGCAGCCAAGGCAGGGCGTCGGGAAACACCATATATTTT
TRBD1	NA	TRBV7-2	TRBJ1-1	CASSSGPTGVAFF	TGTGCCAGCAGCTCTGGCCCCACAGGGGTGGCTTTCTTT
NA	NA	TRBV6-5	TRBJ1-6	CASIRIPDNSPLHF	TGTGCCAGCATCCGGATCCCAGATAATTCACCCCTCCACTTT
NA	NA	TRBV5-1	TRBJ2-3	CASSLEGRSALSTDTQYF	TGCGCCAGCAGCTTGGAGGGTCGTTCAGCGCTGAGCACAGATACGCAGTATTTT
TRBD1	once	TRBV7-9	TRBJ1-1	CASSVGQLNMNTEAFF	TGTGCCAGCAGCGTGGGACAGCTTAACATGAACACTGAAGCTTTCTTT
NA	NA	TRBV6-5	TRBJ1-3	CASSFDRTGNTIYF	TGTGCCAGCAGCTTTGACAGGACTGGAAACACCATATATTTT
NA	NA	TRBV27	TRBJ1-1	CASSLSLNTEAFF	TGTGCCAGCAGTTTGTCCTTGAACACTGAAGCTTTCTTT
NA	NA	TRBV30	TRBJ2-7	CAWSNLHEQYF	TGTGCCTGGAGTAACCTACACGAGCAGTACTTC
NA	NA	TRBV3-1/TRBV3-2	TRBJ2-5	CASSQMSGQKSGTQYF	TGTGCCAGCAGCCAAATGAGTGGACAAAAAAGTGGGACCCAGTACTTC
NA	NA	TRBV11-2	TRBJ2-4	CASSLAGVKNIQYF	TGTGCCAGCAGCTTAGCCGGAGTCAAAAACATTCAGTACTTC
TRBD1	NA	TRBV9	TRBJ2-3	CASSVARTGSTDTQYF	TGTGCCAGCAGCGTAGCTCGGACAGGTAGCACAGATACGCAGTATTTT
NA	NA	TRBV30	TRBJ1-3	CAWSAGVSGNTIYF	TGTGCCTGGAGTGCCGGGGTCTCTGGAAACACCATATATTTT
TRBD1	NA	TRBV14	TRBJ1-6	CASSQRGTGSNSPLHF	TGTGCCAGCAGCCAGAGGGGGACAGGGTCCAATTCACCCCTCCACTTT
TRBD1	NA	TRBV9	TRBJ2-2	CASSVGGQGVATGELFF	TGTGCCAGCAGCGTAGGGGGGCAGGGGGTAGCCACCGGGGAGCTGTTTTTT
NA	NA	TRBV6-5	TRBJ2-1	CASSPDRLFYNEQFF	TGTGCCAGCAGTCCAGACAGGCTGTTCTACAATGAGCAGTTCTTC
NA	NA	TRBV5-1	TRBJ1-5	CASSLEGGNQPQHF	TGCGCCAGCAGCTTAGAGGGGGGCAATCAGCCCCAGCATTTT
TRBD2	few	TRBV5-4	TRBJ2-6	CASNGGGAASGANVLTF	TGTGCCAGCAACGGCGGGGGGGCCGCAAGTGGGGCCAACGTCCTGACTTTC
NA	NA	TRBV5-4	TRBJ2-3	CASSLDRALSGTQYF	TGTGCCAGCAGCTTGGATAGGGCTCTATCGGGTACGCAGTATTTT
TRBD2	once	TRBV10-2	TRBJ2-7	CASSDSGGSSYEQYF	TGCGCCAGCAGTGATAGCGGGGGGAGCTCCTACGAGCAGTACTTC
NA	NA	TRBV3-1/TRBV3-2	TRBJ1-2	CASSQDCYGGGYGYTF	TGTGCCAGCAGCCAAGATTGTTACGGGGGCGGGTATGGCTACACCTTC
NA	NA	TRBV5-1	TRBJ2-3	CASSLGPGASTDTQYF	TGCGCCAGCAGCTTGGGCCCGGGGGCTAGCACAGATACGCAGTATTTT
NA	NA	TRBV30	TRBJ2-3	CACFRGASTDTQYF	TGTGCCTGCTTTCGGGGGGCCAGCACAGATACGCAGTATTTT
NA	few	TRBV12-3/TRBV12-4	TRBJ1-6	CASSLTGDSPLHF	TGTGCCAGCAGTTTAACGGGGGATTCACCCCTCCACTTT
NA	NA	TRBV15	TRBJ2-7	CATSRALVGSYEQYF	TGTGCCACCAGCAGAGCTCTAGTAGGTTCCTACGAGCAGTACTTC
NA	NA	TRBV30	TRBJ1-2	CAWSVRGGYGYTF	TGTGCCTGGAGTGTCCGCGGAGGCTATGGCTACACCTTC